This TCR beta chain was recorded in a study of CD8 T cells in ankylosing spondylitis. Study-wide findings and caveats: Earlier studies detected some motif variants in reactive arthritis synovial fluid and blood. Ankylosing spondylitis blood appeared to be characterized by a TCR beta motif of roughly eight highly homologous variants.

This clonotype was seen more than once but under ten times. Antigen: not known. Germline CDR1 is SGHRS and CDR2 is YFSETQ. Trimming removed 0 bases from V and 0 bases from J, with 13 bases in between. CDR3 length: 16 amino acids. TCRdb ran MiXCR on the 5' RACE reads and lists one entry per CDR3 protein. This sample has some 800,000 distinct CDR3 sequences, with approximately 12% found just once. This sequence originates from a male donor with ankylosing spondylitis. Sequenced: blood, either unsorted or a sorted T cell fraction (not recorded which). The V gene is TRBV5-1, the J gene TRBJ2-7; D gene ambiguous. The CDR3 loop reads CASSLDMTSYSYEQYF. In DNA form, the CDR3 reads TGCGCCAGCAGCTTGGATATGACATCTTACTCCTACGAGCAGTACTTC.